The clone carrying this T cell receptor beta chain has more than one count but fewer than ten. Enrollees, about 18 to 95 years old, lived in 24 US areas. Recovered status applied to Cohort 3 donors who had two consecutive negative PCRs. It also applied to those with clearance or with symptom resolution. The data stem from a study of blood T cell repertoires in COVID-19. Study overall: COVID-19 samples, acute and convalescent, were from the United States, Italy and Spain.

V shed 0 bases and J shed 6 bases, with 7 bases lying between them. This CDR3 is built from 13 residues. The germline V gene has CDR1 SGHRS and CDR2 YFSETQ. TCRdb's table, derived via immunoSEQ multiplex PCR, lists solely in-frame clones and lacks some. The sample shows over 150,000 clones, 80% of them seen only once. The chain recombines TRBV5-1 with TRBJ1-5, with D unclear. The sequenced material came from PBMCs or T cells enriched from blood (not recorded which). This receptor was taken from a woman in her fifties or sixties who had recovered from COVID-19. The chain's CDR3 is CASSLGGSQPQHF. In DNA form, the CDR3 reads TGCGCCAGCAGCTTGGGAGGGAGTCAGCCCCAGCATTTT. Variable domain in full (rest from reference TRBV5-1 and TRBJ1-5): KAGVTQTPRYLIKTRGQQVTLSCSPISGHRSVSWYQQTPGQGLQFLFEYFSETQRNKGNFPGRFSGRQFSNSRSEMNVSTLELGDSALYLCASSLGGSQPQHFGDGTRLSIL.